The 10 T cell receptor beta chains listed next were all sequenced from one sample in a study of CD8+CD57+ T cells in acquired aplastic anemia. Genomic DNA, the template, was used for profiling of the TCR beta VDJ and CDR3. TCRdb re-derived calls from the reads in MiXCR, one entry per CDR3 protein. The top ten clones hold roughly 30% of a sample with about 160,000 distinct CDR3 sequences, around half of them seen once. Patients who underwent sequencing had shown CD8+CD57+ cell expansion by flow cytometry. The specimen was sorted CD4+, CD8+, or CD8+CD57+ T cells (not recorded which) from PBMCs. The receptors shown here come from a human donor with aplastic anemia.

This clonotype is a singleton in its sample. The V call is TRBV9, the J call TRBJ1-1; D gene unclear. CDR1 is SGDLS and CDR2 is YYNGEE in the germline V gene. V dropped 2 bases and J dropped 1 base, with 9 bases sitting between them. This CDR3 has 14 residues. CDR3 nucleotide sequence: TGTGCCAGCAGCGTTGAAGCGAGGAACACTGAAGCTTTCTTT. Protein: CASSVEARNTEAFF.

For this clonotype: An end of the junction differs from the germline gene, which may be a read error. CDR3 residues: CATSDPGQGWEYHF. The CDR3 DNA is TGTGCCACCAGTGACCCTGGACAGGGGTGGGAATATCACTTC. J is TRBJ1-2 and V is TRBV24-1; 9 bases match TRBD1. Germline-derived CDR1 and CDR2 are KGHDR and SFDVKD. The CDR3 extends over 14 amino acids.

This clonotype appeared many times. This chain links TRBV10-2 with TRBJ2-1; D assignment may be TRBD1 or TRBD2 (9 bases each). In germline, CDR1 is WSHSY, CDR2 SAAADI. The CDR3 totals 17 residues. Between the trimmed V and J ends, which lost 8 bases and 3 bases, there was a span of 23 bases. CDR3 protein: CASHRGLRTSDYNEQFF. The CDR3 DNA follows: TGCGCCAGCCACAGGGGGCTCCGGACTAGCGACTACAATGAGCAGTTCTTC.

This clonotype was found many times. Written as DNA, the CDR3 is TGTGCCAGCAGCTCCTCTCCGGGAGAGACCCAGTACTTC. Protein: CASSSSPGETQYF. The gene calls are TRBV11-2 and TRBJ2-5; unclear D gene. V was trimmed by 4 bases and J by 4 bases, leaving 10 bases between them. Germline lookup yields CDR1 SGHAT and CDR2 FQNNGV. CDR3 length equals 13 residues.

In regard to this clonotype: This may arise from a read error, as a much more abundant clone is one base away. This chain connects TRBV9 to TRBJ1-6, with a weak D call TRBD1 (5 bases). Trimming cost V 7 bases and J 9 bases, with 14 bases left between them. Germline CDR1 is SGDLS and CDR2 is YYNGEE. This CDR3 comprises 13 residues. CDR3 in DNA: TGTGCCAGCGGCTGGGACCCGGCTTCACCCCTCCACTTT. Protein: CASGWDPASPLHF.

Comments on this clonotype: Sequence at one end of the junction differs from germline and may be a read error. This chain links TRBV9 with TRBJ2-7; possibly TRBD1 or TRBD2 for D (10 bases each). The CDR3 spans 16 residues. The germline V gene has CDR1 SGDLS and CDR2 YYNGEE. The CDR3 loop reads CASSGGIGQGVYEQYF. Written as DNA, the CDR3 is TGTGCCAGTAGCGGGGGGATAGGACAGGGGGTCTACGAGCAGTACTTC.

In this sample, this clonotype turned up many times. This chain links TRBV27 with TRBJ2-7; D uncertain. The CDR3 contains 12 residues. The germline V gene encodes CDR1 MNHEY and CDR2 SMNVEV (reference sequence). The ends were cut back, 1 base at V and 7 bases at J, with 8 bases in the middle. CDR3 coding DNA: TGTGCCAGCAGTTTATATGGAAGGGAGCAGTACTTC. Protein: CASSLYGREQYF.

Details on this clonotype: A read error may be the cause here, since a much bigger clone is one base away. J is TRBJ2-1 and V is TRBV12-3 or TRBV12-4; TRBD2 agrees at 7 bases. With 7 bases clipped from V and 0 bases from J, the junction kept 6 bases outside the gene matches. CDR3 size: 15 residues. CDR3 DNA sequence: TGTGCCAGCACCTCCGGGGGGAGCTCCTACAATGAGCAGTTCTTC. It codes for CASTSGGSSYNEQFF.

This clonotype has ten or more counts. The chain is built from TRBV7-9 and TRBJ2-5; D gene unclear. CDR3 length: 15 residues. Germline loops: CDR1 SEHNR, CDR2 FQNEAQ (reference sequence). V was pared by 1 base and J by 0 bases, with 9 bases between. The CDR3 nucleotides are TGTGCCAGCAGCTTAGACAGAGAGTACCAAGAGACCCAGTACTTC. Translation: CASSLDREYQETQYF.

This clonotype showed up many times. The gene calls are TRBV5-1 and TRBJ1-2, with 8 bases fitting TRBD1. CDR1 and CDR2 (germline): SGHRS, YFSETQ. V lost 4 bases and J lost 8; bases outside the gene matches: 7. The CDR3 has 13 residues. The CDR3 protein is CASSQTGGGGYTF. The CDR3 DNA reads TGCGCCAGCAGCCAAACAGGGGGAGGAGGCTACACCTTC.